Listed here are 16 T cell receptor beta chains from one sample, sequenced in a study of T-cell reconstitution after alpha-beta-depleted transplantation in children. Unique molecular identifiers were incorporated when the TCRbeta library was constructed. In TCRdb, the PCR reads were re-called with MiXCR into one record per CDR3 protein. This sample has about a million distinct CDR3 sequences, with roughly 31% found just once. The source material was PBMCs, mostly from graft donor cells, sampled 360 days after TCRalphabeta/CD19-depleted stem cell transplant. These receptors all come from a boy younger than two who had a stem cell transplant for SCID, so the T cells may come from the graft donor.

This clonotype was seen many times. V usage is TRBV20-1 and J usage is TRBJ2-1; D is perhaps TRBD1 or TRBD2 (7 bases each). V gave up 3 bases and J gave up 6 bases, with 9 bases separating them. This CDR3 spans 12 amino acids. Germline values: CDR1 DFQATT, CDR2 SNEGSKA (reference sequence). The DNA for the CDR3 is TGCAGTGCTAGCAGGGGGGGCAATGAGCAGTTCTTC. It codes for CSASRGGNEQFF.

In its sample, this clonotype was seen a few times. The chain uses TRBV7-9 and TRBJ2-5, with D possibly being TRBD1 (5 bases). CDR3 size: 17 residues. Germline CDR1 is SEHNR and CDR2 is FQNEAQ (reference sequence). V lost 3 bases, J lost 4 bases, and 21 bases lay in between. CDR3 sequence reads: CASSLAHQGTERETQYF. CDR3 coding DNA: TGTGCCAGCAGCTTGGCCCATCAGGGTACCGAAAGAGAGACCCAGTACTTC.

This clonotype was seen ten or more times. The chain combines TRBV7-2 with TRBJ2-5, with no clear D. CDR3 length equals 13 residues. Trimming left V 1 base short and J 5 bases short, with 8 bases between. Germline-derived CDR1 and CDR2 are SGHTA and FQGNSA. CDR3 DNA sequence: TGTGCCAGCAGCTTAGGCTTTGGGGAGACCCAGTACTTC. Its protein product is CASSLGFGETQYF.

V usage is TRBV24-1 and J usage is TRBJ2-2; TRBD2 agrees at 7 bases. This CDR3 is built from 15 residues. CDR1 and CDR2 from the germline V gene are KGHDR and SFDVKD. The V and J ends lost 4 bases and 6 bases, in that order; junction bases with no gene match: 7. CDR3 bases: TGTGCCACCAGTGACCTAAACAGCGGGGCCGGGGAGCTGTTTTTT. Its protein product is CATSDLNSGAGELFF.

The chain is built from TRBV20-1 and TRBJ2-1; 8 bases match TRBD1. The germline CDR1 and CDR2 sequences are DFQATT and SNEGSKA (reference sequence). CDR3 length: 14 amino acids. V shed 6 bases, J shed 8 bases, and the junction held 12 bases outside the gene matches. The CDR3 bases are TGCAGTGCCGAGGGTGGACAGGGAATGGATGAGCAGTTCTTC. As protein: CSAEGGQGMDEQFF.

This clonotype was seen a handful of times. This chain's CDR3 is CSARDLSGGKDTQYF. The CDR3, as DNA: TGCAGTGCTAGAGATTTAAGCGGGGGTAAGGATACGCAGTATTTT. The rearrangement links TRBV20-1 to TRBJ2-3; the match to TRBD2 covers 8 bases. Germline V gene sequence: CDR1 DFQATT, CDR2 SNEGSKA (reference sequence). J lost 6 bases, V lost 0 bases, and 8 bases had no gene match. This CDR3 is 15 amino acids long.

This clonotype was recorded many times. V gene TRBV12-3 or TRBV12-4 combines with J gene TRBJ1-1; maybe TRBD1 (5 bases). V shed 6 bases and J shed 5 bases, with 13 bases lying between them. This CDR3 spans 13 amino acids. The CDR3 reads CASSPGGGTEAFF. CDR3 coding DNA: TGTGCCAGCAGCCCCGGCGGGGGGACTGAAGCTTTCTTT.

This clonotype was detected a few times. The chain has TRBV5-1 and TRBJ2-5; D perhaps matches TRBD1 (8 bases). Germline V CDR1 and CDR2: SGHRS, YFSETQ. The CDR3 is 15 residues long. The ends were cut back, 4 bases at V and 4 bases at J, with 17 bases in the middle. CDR3 loop: CASSRITGGAETQYF. As DNA, the CDR3 is TGCGCCAGCAGCCGAATTACAGGGGGGGCAGAGACCCAGTACTTC.

In this sample, this clonotype turned up a few times. This sequence joins TRBV20-1 and TRBJ2-1; 9 nucleotides agree with TRBD1. V was clipped by 5 bases and J by 9 bases; unmatched bases: 14. The germline V gene encodes CDR1 DFQATT and CDR2 SNEGSKA (reference sequence). The CDR3 length is 15 residues. The CDR3 nucleotides are TGCAGTGCTCGCCCCCGGGACAGGGTTTTCCCTGAGCAGTTCTTC. It is translated as CSARPRDRVFPEQFF.

This chain links TRBV12-3 or TRBV12-4 with TRBJ2-3; tentatively, D is TRBD1 (5 bases). The V and J ends lost 7 bases and 0 bases respectively, with 14 bases between them. The CDR3 runs to 15 residues. This CDR3 is CASTPDSLSTDTQYF. CDR3 coding DNA: TGTGCCAGCACCCCAGACAGCCTTAGCACAGATACGCAGTATTTT.

There are many counts of this clonotype. The V gene is TRBV4-1, the J gene TRBJ2-3; TRBD2 might be the D (7 bases). The CDR3 is made up of 15 amino acids. Germline CDR1 and CDR2: MGHRA and YSYEKL. V lost 5 bases, J lost 3 bases, and 15 bases lay in between. DNA for the CDR3: TGCGCCAGCAGCGATCGGGGGGCGAGGACAGATACGCAGTATTTT. This gives the protein CASSDRGARTDTQYF.

The chain has TRBV5-1 and TRBJ2-1; no clear D gene. The CDR3 has 14 residues. Trimming removed 0 bases from V and 5 bases from J, with 9 bases in between. Germline CDR1 and CDR2: SGHRS and YFSETQ. For the CDR3, the DNA is TGCGCCAGCAGCTTGGGCGTGGGTCACAATGAGCAGTTCTTC. Amino acid sequence: CASSLGVGHNEQFF.

The J gene is TRBJ2-6, the V gene TRBV20-1; TRBD1 agrees at 10 bases. The CDR3 is 16 amino acids. After removal of 4 bases from V and 2 bases from J, the junction contained 5 bases not matched to a gene. Germline V gives CDR1 DFQATT, CDR2 SNEGSKA (reference sequence). DNA of the CDR3: TGCAGTGCTACCGGGACAGGGGCGACTGGGGCCAACGTCCTGACTTTC. Translated, it gives CSATGTGATGANVLTF.

This clonotype was detected many times. The chain links TRBV20-1 to TRBJ2-6, with D perhaps TRBD2 (6 bases). Trimming removed 5 bases from V and 1 base from J, with 9 bases in between. There are 14 residues in the CDR3. CDR1 DFQATT and CDR2 SNEGSKA come from the germline V gene (reference sequence). The CDR3 region is CSAHGTSGANVLTF. CDR3 sequence (DNA): TGCAGTGCTCATGGGACTTCTGGGGCCAACGTCCTGACTTTC.

The chain is built from TRBV7-2 and TRBJ1-2; D is unclear. The CDR3 spans 13 residues. From germline, CDR1 is SGHTA and CDR2 FQGNSA. V lost 5 bases to trimming and J lost 4 bases, with 11 bases between them. The CDR3 bases are TGTGCCAGCAGCATACCGGGTTCCTATGGCTACACCTTC. This translates into CASSIPGSYGYTF. The entire variable domain, with the rest obtained from reference TRBV7-2 and TRBJ1-2, is as follows: GAGVSQSPSNKVTEKGKDVELRCDPISGHTALYWYRQSLGQGLEFLIYFQGNSAPDKSGLPSDRFSAERTGGSVSTLTIQRTQQEDSAVYLCASSIPGSYGYTFGSGTRLTVV.

This chain uses TRBV5-5 with TRBJ2-7, with 11 bases identical to TRBD1. The J segment lost 3 bases and the V segment lost 4 bases, leaving 6 bases of the junction unmatched. The CDR3 extends over 15 amino acids. From germline, CDR1 is SGHKS and CDR2 YYEKEE (reference sequence). The CDR3 nucleotides are TGTGCCAGCAGCCGGCCCGGGACAGGGGGCTACGAGCAGTACTTC. Its translation is CASSRPGTGGYEQYF.